The clone carrying this T cell receptor beta chain is termed medium-sized (0.01 to 0.1%). Germline CDR1 and CDR2: SGHKS and YYEKEE (reference sequence). The J segment lost 3 bases and the V segment lost 2 bases, leaving 5 bases of the junction unmatched. CDR3 length: 17 residues. This entry is derived from a study of blood T cell repertoires in COVID-19. Across the study: Samples came from the United States, Italy and Spain, spanning acute and convalescent COVID-19. From T cells, B-cell-depleted T cells, or PBMCs came the material, which was cDNA or gDNA.

Original methodology: Amplification with reference gene primers provided the estimates of nucleated cell counts. The repertoire was sequenced with immunoSEQ multiplex PCR; TCRdb's copy has only in-frame clones and lacks some. Clone size and V and J calls were adopted from that table, with D and trimming inferred from the DNA. This table holds some 30,000 clones, roughly 85% found once. The sequence came from a man aged 55 to 70 with active COVID-19. The chain links TRBV5-5 to TRBJ2-2; 12 positions match TRBD2. The specimen sequenced was peripheral blood. CDR3 DNA sequence: TGTGCCAGCAGCTTACACCTAGCGGGAGGGGACACCGGGGAGCTGTTTTTT. Its translation: CASSLHLAGGDTGELFF.